What follows are 23 T cell receptor beta chains derived from one specimen sequenced in a study of T cells expressing NK-cell markers. One entry per CDR3 protein, without DNA, is what TCRdb gives after re-calling the 5' RACE reads. This sample's clone table lists about 550,000 distinct CDR3 sequences. The sequencing input was blood T cells: a sorted CD56 or NKG2C T cell subset, CD4+ or CD8+ T cells, or bulk PBMC T cells (not recorded which). These receptors came from a man younger than 35 in good health.

This sequence joins TRBV25-1 and TRBJ1-1. The germline V gene encodes CDR1 MGHDK and CDR2 SYGVNS. The length of the CDR3 is 14 residues. The CDR3 loop is CASSEVAEETEAFF.

The V gene is TRBV7-9, the J gene TRBJ1-4; no DNA is available, so the TRBD1 call from TCRdb remains unchecked. The CDR3 has 14 amino acids. The germline V gene has CDR1 SEHNR and CDR2 FQNEAQ (reference sequence). This CDR3 is CASSSWDSNEKLFF.

The chain uses TRBV6-2 or TRBV6-3 and TRBJ2-2; TCRdb picks TRBD2, but there is no DNA to check that call. The CDR3 is made up of 16 amino acids. Germline V gene data show CDR1 as MNHEY and CDR2 as SVGEGT. CDR3 in amino acids: CASTSRHRGNTGELFF.

V is TRBV29-1 and J is TRBJ2-3. Germline V gene sequence: CDR1 SQVTM, CDR2 ANQGSEA. The CDR3 loop spans 13 amino acids. The CDR3 protein is CSVGYGSSDTQYF.

The chain combines TRBV12-3 or TRBV12-4 with TRBJ2-3; no DNA is available, so the TRBD2 call from TCRdb remains unchecked. The CDR3 is made up of 15 amino acids. This CDR3 is CASYSGTSITDTQYF.

The chain couples TRBV6-5 to TRBJ2-1; as DNA is missing, the TRBD2 call by TCRdb cannot be tested. The CDR3 is made up of 15 amino acids. Germline V lookup: CDR1 MNHEY, CDR2 SVGAGI. The CDR3 region is CASSYVSGTDNEQFF.

This chain connects TRBV6-2 or TRBV6-3 to TRBJ1-1; TCRdb proposes TRBD1, but this gene call is untestable without DNA. The CDR3 runs 16 residues. The germline V gene has CDR1 MNHEY and CDR2 SVGEGT. Here the CDR3 reads CASSSETWDRGFEAFF.

V is TRBV29-1 and J is TRBJ1-5; the TRBD1 assignment by TCRdb is unverifiable without DNA. The CDR3 consists of 12 residues. Germline V gene data show CDR1 as SQVTM and CDR2 as ANQGSEA. CDR3 sequence reads: CSVGGQNQPQHF.

The chain joins TRBV12-3 or TRBV12-4 to TRBJ2-3; without DNA, the TCRdb call of TRBD2 cannot be checked. This CDR3 has 16 amino acids. CDR3 region: CASSPQTSPSTDTQYF.

This chain links TRBV11-2 with TRBJ1-6; as DNA is missing, the TRBD1 call by TCRdb cannot be tested. Germline loops: CDR1 SGHAT, CDR2 FQNNGV. This CDR3 is 13 amino acids long. CDR3 residues: CASSPDREGPLHF.

This chain links TRBV11-1 with TRBJ2-3; with no DNA, the TCRdb D assignment of TRBD2 cannot be verified. The CDR3 is 18 amino acids. Germline assignment: CDR1 SGHAT and CDR2 FQDESV (reference sequence). The CDR3 sequence: CASSFSPGLAGVGDTQYF.

The J gene is TRBJ2-1, the V gene TRBV12-3 or TRBV12-4. The CDR3 totals 15 residues. The CDR3 sequence is CASSQAGGYYNEQFF.

This sequence joins TRBV20-1 and TRBJ1-5. Per germline, CDR1 DFQATT and CDR2 SNEGSKA (reference sequence). This CDR3 comprises 12 residues. The CDR3 reads CSAPSSQQHLHF.

This chain's CDR3 is CASRGAGGEQYF. J is TRBJ2-7 and V is TRBV2; with no DNA, the TCRdb D assignment of TRBD1 cannot be verified. CDR1 is SNHLY, CDR2 FYNNEI, per germline. CDR3 length equals 12 residues.

The rearrangement joins TRBV7-2 to TRBJ1-5; lacking DNA, the TRBD1 call made by TCRdb goes unchecked. This CDR3 has 15 amino acids. Germline V CDR1 and CDR2: SGHTA, FQGNSA. The CDR3: CASRPSGDSNQPQHF.

The gene calls are TRBV2 and TRBJ2-5; TCRdb outputs TRBD1, but without DNA this stays unchecked. Germline V gene lookup returns CDR1 SNHLY and CDR2 FYNNEI. The CDR3 length is 15 residues. The CDR3 loop reads CASSESPRVGETQYF.

The chain recombines TRBV20-1 with TRBJ2-5. Germline values: CDR1 DFQATT, CDR2 SNEGSKA (reference sequence). The CDR3 consists of 12 residues. CDR3 residues: CSARPGPETQYF.

V and J are TRBV28 and TRBJ2-1; TCRdb's D call, TRBD2, is unchecked because there is no DNA. This CDR3 has 16 amino acids. Germline V gene lookup returns CDR1 MDHEN and CDR2 SYDVKM. Here the CDR3 reads CASSPGGVLIYNEQFF. Together with reference TRBV28 and TRBJ2-1, the CDR3 gives the full variable domain: DVKVTQSSRYLVKRTGEKVFLECVQDMDHENMFWYRQDPGLGLRLIYFSYDVKMKEKGDIPEGYSVSREKKERFSLILESASTNQTSMYLCASSPGGVLIYNEQFFGPGTRLTVL.

The gene calls are TRBV7-3 and TRBJ1-6; TCRdb picks TRBD1, but there is no DNA to check that call. The CDR3 sequence is 15 residues long. The germline V gene encodes CDR1 SGHTA and CDR2 FQGTGA. CDR3 in amino acids: CASSRAGTYNSPLHF.

The chain combines TRBV4-3 with TRBJ2-7; without DNA, the TCRdb call of TRBD1 cannot be checked. The germline V gene encodes CDR1 LGHNA and CDR2 YSLEER. The CDR3 extends over 16 amino acids. The CDR3 protein is CASSQGTGASAYEQYF.

The chain couples TRBV30 to TRBJ2-1; TCRdb proposes TRBD1, but this gene call is untestable without DNA. Germline loops: CDR1 GTSNPN, CDR2 SVGIG (reference sequence). The CDR3 extends over 15 amino acids. This CDR3 reads CAWSVDSNPGDEQFF. The full variable domain, in which reference TRBV30 and TRBJ2-1 provide the parts outside the CDR3, is SQTIHQWPATLVQPVGSPLSLECTVEGTSNPNLYWYRQAAGRGLQLLFYSVGIGQISSEVPQNLSASRPQDRQFILSSKKLLLSDSGFYLCAWSVDSNPGDEQFFGPGTRLTVL.

The genes are TRBV6-5 and TRBJ1-2. From germline, CDR1 is MNHEY and CDR2 SVGAGI. This CDR3 has 16 amino acids. Here the CDR3 reads CASSPLRDLTFYGYTF.

This chain uses TRBV5-1 with TRBJ2-1; absent DNA, TCRdb's TRBD1 call cannot be checked. Germline lookup yields CDR1 SGHRS and CDR2 YFSETQ. This CDR3 comprises 13 residues. The CDR3 region is CASLGGRGDEQFF.